This T cell receptor beta chain was captured in a study of T-cell reconstitution after alpha-beta-depleted transplantation in children. This clonotype was counted at least ten times. Germline V gives CDR1 SEHNR, CDR2 FQNEAQ (reference sequence). This CDR3 contains 13 residues. Trimming stripped 7 bases from V and 1 base from J, with 10 bases between. Preparation of the TCRbeta library involved a method that used unique molecular identifiers. Using its own MiXCR run on the PCR reads, TCRdb lists one record per CDR3 protein. The data contain 700,000 to 850,000 distinct CDR3 sequences, roughly 16% of them seen just once; the ten biggest clones take up approximately 5%.

The J gene is TRBJ1-2, the V gene TRBV7-9, with D unclear. Material: PBMCs, mostly from graft donor cells, obtained 360 days after TCRalphabeta/CD19-depleted stem cell transplant. The TCR comes from a male patient under 18 who had a stem cell transplant for acute lymphoblastic leukemia, so the T cells may come from the graft donor. The CDR3 reads CASNLPSNYGYTF. CDR3 sequence (DNA): TGTGCCAGCAACCTTCCCAGTAACTATGGCTACACCTTC.